This T cell receptor beta chain was sequenced for a study of shared clonotypes between healthy human individuals (dated by TCRdb to about 2020). A note on the overall study: The cohort comprised a couple of women and a few men aged 18 to 49 years. Libraries were prepared and TCR repertoires were sequenced by different laboratories using diverse techniques, in order to increase sequencing depth and limit assay-specific biases. Between about 0.9 and 8.9 billion PBMCs per donor were obtained by leukapheresis. To estimate repertoire size and how much clonotype sharing occurs between individuals, the study deeply sequenced the blood TCR repertoires of about 5 healthy adults. For each donor, CD4 naive and CD4 memory were each given three plates, CD8 naive was given two plates, and CD8 memory was given one plate. What the work shows at the level of the full study, not this receptor alone: The small number of donors limited the genetic and exposure-history diversity represented. Estimated clonotype richness was generally larger for naive than for memory subsets. Clonotypes shared by all four sorted-subset donors showed higher generation probabilities than non-shared clonotypes. Across a handful of donors, approximately 4.9% of naive CD4, approximately 4% of naive CD8, 2.3% of memory CD4, and under 0.45% of memory CD8 clonotypes were shared. Incomplete sequencing was indicated by rarefaction of sorted-subset datasets, despite the large sequencing depth. Only blood was sampled, and tissue TCR repertoires likely differ from those in blood. Pairwise subsampling led to the expectation that sequencing depth would affect the degree of clonotype sharing among donors.

Trimming at the junction amounts to 1 base on V and 5 bases on J, and the germline ends lie 12 bases apart. The germline V gene specifies MGHRA as CDR1 and YSYEKL as CDR2. The CDR3 runs 15 amino acids, cysteine and phenylalanine included. Just the 45-base CDR3 DNA is kept, in frame starting at base 1. With respect to this clone: Its antigen is still unknown. No base quality information exists; no much larger clone differs at one position.

CD8 naive samples consisted of CD45RO-negative cells that were positively selected for CCR7, yielding a CD45RA+CCR7+ population without TemRA cells. The donors were healthy, HIV-negative adults with no recently reported acute infections or vaccinations. Only Caucasian adults living in Nashville, Tennessee, USA were represented among the donors. After blood collection by leukapheresis, PBMCs were isolated using Ficoll-Histopaque density gradient centrifugation and then cryopreserved in the vapor phase of liquid nitrogen. Analytical flow cytometry was used to check the purity and quantity of each magnetically sorted T cell population. From each sorted fraction, genomic DNA was isolated and quantified by UV absorbance on a Nanodrop 2000c. Using the deep immunoSEQ assay, TCR CDR3 regions were amplified from genomic DNA by multiplex PCR. Genomic DNA extracted from each cell subset was distributed evenly over all wells of several immunoSEQ 96-well plates, and each plate served as one replicate. For sorted subsets, approximately 210 ng genomic DNA, equal to about 30,000 T cell genomes, was loaded into each replicate PCR. Purified libraries were quantified with a Qubit 3.0 fluorometer, sized on a Bioanalyzer 2100, and re-quantified with the KAPA Library Quantification kit. Every immunoSEQ 96-well plate was sequenced on a separate single-read 150-cycle Illumina NextSeq 550 flow cell. In the original analysis: Because the immunoSEQ output included only junctional sequences and no quality scores, the filtering could not be the same as the filtering used for full-length reads. To assign V/J genes and CDR3, sequences were annotated against IMGT germline references using PyIR, a Python wrapper for IgBLAST v1.9. Reads were removed for weak V/J assignments (E-value above 1e-6), missing CDR3, stop codons, out-of-frame junctions, or ambiguous translated residues. V3J clonotypes were defined by identical inferred V gene, J gene, and CDR3 amino acid sequence. To compute the percentage overlap between repertoires, the number of shared unique clonotypes was divided by the size of the smaller repertoire. Richness of each repertoire was evaluated using RTK rarefaction, the Chao1 estimator, and Recon v2.1 estimates of unobserved clonotypes. OLGA was used to compute generation probabilities for all TCRbeta clonotypes that the gDNA method yielded from a handful of donors. In its TCRdb copy, this immuneACCESS table keeps in-frame sequences only and misses some clones. Where compared with another copy, unresolved V genes explain less than half of these, and the others have no known cause. The D gene and trimming were derived from the DNA, and the V and J assignments and clone size from that table. The table for this sample lists roughly 810,000 clones; around 96% of them were counted only once. The top ten clones comprise 0.2% to 0.25% of the sample.

The chain employs TRBV4-1 and TRBJ2-1, with an unclear D gene assignment. This TCR derives from a man aged 25 to 40 in good health. The sequenced sample was naive CD8+ T cells sorted from blood. The cell subset or site label on this specimen signifies: CD45RA+CCR7+. The CDR3 is CASSQGMGPHNEQFF. In nucleotides, the sequence is TGCGCCAGCAGCCAAGGGATGGGCCCCCACAATGAGCAGTTCTTC.